These 4 T cell receptor beta chains originate from one sample sequenced in a study of CD4+ T cells in melanoma. Sequenced by immunoSEQ multiplex PCR; TCRdb stores in-frame clones only, minus some. The sample records some 14,000 clones, approximately 62% being singletons. Sequencing was carried out using cells from a culture (not recorded whether cultured in vitro). The receptors derive from a human donor with melanoma.

This rearrangement joins TRBV6-5 to TRBJ2-1, with a weak D call TRBD2 (7 bases). Germline values: CDR1 MNHEY, CDR2 SVGAGI. V lost 2 bases to trimming and J lost 8 bases, with 13 bases between them. CDR3 length: 14 residues. CDR3 sequence (DNA): TGTGCCAGCAGTTACCGGGGGGCCGGGGATGAGCAGTTCTTC. Residues: CASSYRGAGDEQFF.

The chain joins TRBV2 to TRBJ1-2; D may be TRBD1 (6 bases). Germline V lookup: CDR1 SNHLY, CDR2 FYNNEI. The V end was cut by 6 bases, the J end by 5 bases, with 16 bases between. CDR3 length equals 14 residues. The CDR3 spells CASRTRDIGYGYTF. In DNA, the CDR3 is TGTGCCAGCAGAACCCGGGACATCGGTTATGGCTACACCTTC.

This clone rates as medium-sized. V and J are TRBV29-1 and TRBJ2-2, with 7 bases that match TRBD1. J gave up 3 bases and V 4 bases, and 5 bases lay outside the gene matches. This CDR3 comprises 14 residues. Germline V gives CDR1 SQVTM, CDR2 ANQGSEA. The CDR3 protein is CSVGKTGDTGELFF. CDR3 sequence (DNA): TGCAGCGTTGGAAAAACAGGGGACACCGGGGAGCTGTTTTTT.

This chain uses TRBV7-8 with TRBJ2-7, with D uncertain. The CDR3 has 14 residues. V shed 4 bases and J shed 0 bases, with 10 bases lying between them. Looked up from germline, CDR1 is SGHVS and CDR2 is FQNEAQ. DNA of the CDR3: TGTGCCAGCAGCTACAGACGGAACTCCTACGAGCAGTACTTC. Translating it yields CASSYRRNSYEQYF.